This TCR beta chain was profiled in a study of cytomegalovirus exposure and HLA in healthy donors. On the study more broadly: A preliminary data release comprised 91 million or so unique TCRs obtained from HLA-typed donors. General study results and limits: Most TCRs appeared rarely, but some public TCRs recurred in many donors. Several of the most significant clusters were apparently associated with common viral pathogens in a later analysis.

PCR was performed using 60 Vbeta and 13 Jbeta primers. Original methodology: In a later analysis, of tens of millions of unique beta chains, about 12 million appeared in at least two donors. The assay was immunoSEQ multiplex PCR, and TCRdb's table has in-frame clones only and misses some. V and J calls and clone size are as listed in that table; D and trimming were resolved from the DNA. The table has under 200,000 clones, 80% to 85% seen once. On this clone: What it binds is unknown.

Looked up from germline, CDR1 is PRHDT and CDR2 is FYEKMQ (reference sequence). V gave up 5 bases and J gave up 12 bases; unmatched junction bases: 12. The CDR3 loop spans 16 amino acids. The sequenced material came from PBMCs. This clonotype originated in a young woman in good health and CMV-seronegative. V and J are TRBV13 and TRBJ1-6; TRBD1 agrees at 11 bases. For the CDR3, the DNA is TGTGCCAGCAGCGCCGGGACAGGGGGAGCAGCCCTACCCCTCCACTTT. This sequence encodes CASSAGTGGAALPLHF.